This T cell receptor beta chain was captured in a study of CD8 T cells in Susac syndrome. Whole-study findings and limits: By the study's own acknowledgment, its TCR sequencing and HLA analysis included relatively few individuals.

A quantity of roughly 0.5 to 1 ug RNA underwent reverse transcription using random hexamers. TCRdb analysed the immunoSEQ multiplex PCR reads with MiXCR anew, one entry per CDR3 protein. The sample includes a few hundred thousand distinct CDR3 sequences, more than 75% of them seen just once. Per germline, CDR1 SGHAT and CDR2 FQNNGV. This CDR3 comprises 15 residues. V lost 3 bases and J lost 1, with 10 bases in between. TCR beta sequencing was performed on blood CD8+ and CD4+ T cells. The multiple sclerosis controls were treatment-naive patients with relapsing-remitting disease that was stable or active. As concerns this clonotype: What it binds is unknown.

This chain links TRBV11-2 with TRBJ1-5, with a possible D match to TRBD1 (5 bases). The TCR was taken from a human donor with multiple sclerosis. Material: CD8+ T cells from PBMCs. CDR3 nucleotide sequence: TGTGCCAGCAGCTTCTCGGGGGAGAGCAATCAGCCCCAGCATTTT. Translating gives CASSFSGESNQPQHF. Looking up the rest from reference TRBV11-2 and TRBJ1-5 gives the full variable domain: EAGVAQSPRYKIIEKRQSVAFWCNPISGHATLYWYQQILGQGPKLLIQFQNNGVVDDSQLPKDRFSAERLKGVDSTLKIQPAKLEDSAVYLCASSFSGESNQPQHFGDGTRLSIL.